Reported below is one T cell receptor beta chain. TCRdb keeps only in-frame clones here, not all; method: immunoSEQ multiplex PCR. The sample lists over 150,000 clones, 90% to 95% occurring once. J gave up 0 bases and V 3 bases, and 4 bases lay outside the gene matches. The length of the CDR3 is 16 residues. CDR1 is KGHSH and CDR2 is LQKENI in the germline V gene. The record originates from a study of T cell responses to AZD1222 COVID-19 vaccine. This sequence originates from an adult who received the MenACWY meningococcal vaccine as a control. Sequencing used peripheral blood, obtained 28 days after the second dose of the MenACWY control vaccine. The chain combines TRBV18 with TRBJ1-4, with TRBD1 matching 7 bases. In DNA, the CDR3 is TGTGCCAGCTCACCCCGGGACAGACCAACTAATGAAAAACTGTTTTTT. Protein sequence: CASSPRDRPTNEKLFF.